Listed below are T cell receptor beta chains from one sample, sequenced in a study of cytomegalovirus exposure and HLA in healthy donors. TCRdb's copy holds only in-frame clones and misses some; the assay was immunoSEQ multiplex PCR. In the table there are around 74,000 clones, around three quarters of which are singletons. Sample: PBMCs. All receptors come from a man aged 40-55 years in good health and CMV-seronegative. The CDR3 runs from the conserved cysteine through the conserved F or W. A D gene is named only where the DNA matches it firmly. Rows may omit the clone size; those that give it use once, few, many or a size class.

CDR3 DNA: TGTGCCAGCAGCTTTGGGACAGGGAACACCGGGGAGCTGTTTTTT; CDR3 protein: CASSFGTGNTGELFF; clone size: .; V gene: TRBV5-4; J gene: TRBJ2-2; D gene: TRBD1
CDR3 DNA: TGTGCCTGGAGTGTCGGGGGAAACACCATATATTTT; CDR3 protein: CAWSVGGNTIYF; clone size: .; V gene: TRBV30; J gene: TRBJ1-3; D gene: .
CDR3 DNA: TGTGCCAGCAGCCAAATGAGCGGAGGACTACAAGAGACCCAGTACTTC; CDR3 protein: CASSQMSGGLQETQYF; clone size: .; V gene: TRBV4-2; J gene: TRBJ2-5; D gene: .
CDR3 DNA: TGTGCCAGCAGCATGGGGACTAGCGGGGGGGCCTCCTACAATGAGCAGTTCTTC; CDR3 protein: CASSMGTSGGASYNEQFF; clone size: .; V gene: TRBV7-9; J gene: TRBJ2-1; D gene: TRBD2
CDR3 DNA: TGTGCCAGCAGCTTATTCCCTACTGGGAACACCGGGGAGCTGTTTTTT; CDR3 protein: CASSLFPTGNTGELFF; clone size: .; V gene: TRBV7-2; J gene: TRBJ2-2; D gene: .
CDR3 DNA: TGTGCCAGCAAACCTACAGGGGGCTTGCGTAACGGGGAGCTGTTTTTT; CDR3 protein: CASKPTGGLRNGELFF; clone size: .; V gene: TRBV7-2; J gene: TRBJ2-2; D gene: TRBD1
CDR3 DNA: TGTGCCAGCAGTTCGGTAATGAGGGGGCTCACAGATACGCAGTATTTT; CDR3 protein: CASSSVMRGLTDTQYF; clone size: .; V gene: TRBV27; J gene: TRBJ2-3; D gene: TRBD1
CDR3 DNA: TGTGCCAGCAGCCAGGTTGGCTACACCTTC; CDR3 protein: CASSQVGYTF; clone size: .; V gene: TRBV7-9; J gene: TRBJ1-2; D gene: .
CDR3 DNA: TGTGCCGGACGTTCAGGGGCTGGCTACACCTTC; CDR3 protein: CAGRSGAGYTF; clone size: .; V gene: TRBV2; J gene: TRBJ1-2; D gene: .
CDR3 DNA: TGTGCCAGCAGCTTGGGACAGGCGAGCTCCTACGAGCAGTACTTC; CDR3 protein: CASSLGQASSYEQYF; clone size: .; V gene: TRBV5-8; J gene: TRBJ2-7; D gene: .
CDR3 DNA: TGTGCCTGGAACAGGGACAGCACTGAAGCTTTCTTT; CDR3 protein: CAWNRDSTEAFF; clone size: .; V gene: TRBV30; J gene: TRBJ1-1; D gene: TRBD1
CDR3 DNA: TGTGCCAGTAGTACTAGCGGGGGCATCATATACGAGCAGTACTTC; CDR3 protein: CASSTSGGIIYEQYF; clone size: .; V gene: TRBV19; J gene: TRBJ2-7; D gene: TRBD2
CDR3 DNA: TGTGCCAGCAGTGAAAGTCCAGGCTCTGGAAACACCATATATTTT; CDR3 protein: CASSESPGSGNTIYF; clone size: .; V gene: TRBV25-1; J gene: TRBJ1-3; D gene: .
CDR3 DNA: TGCGCCAGCAGCCAAGCCCCCGGGACAGGGATTTCGAATGAGCAGTTCTTC; CDR3 protein: CASSQAPGTGISNEQFF; clone size: .; V gene: TRBV4-1; J gene: TRBJ2-1; D gene: TRBD1
CDR3 DNA: TGTGCCAGTAAGGGACAGGGGGAAAATCAGCCCCAGCATTTT; CDR3 protein: CASKGQGENQPQHF; clone size: .; V gene: TRBV19; J gene: TRBJ1-5; D gene: TRBD1
CDR3 DNA: TGTGCCAGCAGCTGGGACAGGGGAAACTATGGCTACACCTTC; CDR3 protein: CASSWDRGNYGYTF; clone size: .; V gene: TRBV5-4; J gene: TRBJ1-2; D gene: TRBD1
CDR3 DNA: TGTGCCTGGAGTGGAGGGTTGAGTCAGCCCCAGCATTTT; CDR3 protein: CAWSGGLSQPQHF; clone size: .; V gene: TRBV30; J gene: TRBJ1-5; D gene: .
CDR3 DNA: TGCGCCAGCAGCCAAGATCCCATACGGGGGACAGGGCTATACCAAGAGACCCAGTACTTC; CDR3 protein: CASSQDPIRGTGLYQETQYF; clone size: .; V gene: TRBV4-1; J gene: TRBJ2-5; D gene: TRBD1
CDR3 DNA: TGTGCCAGCAGCGACGGGTATCCGGGCAATCAGCCCCAGCATTTT; CDR3 protein: CASSDGYPGNQPQHF; clone size: few; V gene: TRBV7-9; J gene: TRBJ1-5; D gene: .
CDR3 DNA: TGTGCCAGCAGTTTAGGGGACAGCAAAAACATTCAGTACTTC; CDR3 protein: CASSLGDSKNIQYF; clone size: .; V gene: TRBV28; J gene: TRBJ2-4; D gene: TRBD1
CDR3 DNA: TGTGCCAGCAGCCAAGCTATAAGCAGGGGTGAAGCTTTCTTT; CDR3 protein: CASSQAISRGEAFF; clone size: .; V gene: TRBV14; J gene: TRBJ1-1; D gene: .
CDR3 DNA: TGTGCCAGCAGTCAGGGGGCTGACTATGGCTACACCTTC; CDR3 protein: CASSQGADYGYTF; clone size: .; V gene: TRBV28; J gene: TRBJ1-2; D gene: TRBD1
CDR3 DNA: TGCAGCGTTGGATACGGGACAGGGACCCTGAGGAATGAGCAGTTCTTC; CDR3 protein: CSVGYGTGTLRNEQFF; clone size: .; V gene: TRBV29-1; J gene: TRBJ2-1; D gene: TRBD1
CDR3 DNA: TGTGCCAGTAGTGCGGACAGGGGAAACACCATATATTTT; CDR3 protein: CASSADRGNTIYF; clone size: .; V gene: TRBV19; J gene: TRBJ1-3; D gene: TRBD1
CDR3 DNA: TGTGCCAGCAGTGGGATCACGGGGATGGCCGGGGAGCTGTTTTTT; CDR3 protein: CASSGITGMAGELFF; clone size: .; V gene: TRBV6-1; J gene: TRBJ2-2; D gene: .
CDR3 DNA: TGTGCCATATCCGGGACACTGAACACTGAAGCTTTCTTT; CDR3 protein: CAISGTLNTEAFF; clone size: .; V gene: TRBV6-1; J gene: TRBJ1-1; D gene: .
CDR3 DNA: TGCGCCAGCAGCTTGGAGCTTGCGGGGACTAACAATGAGCAGTTCTTC; CDR3 protein: CASSLELAGTNNEQFF; clone size: .; V gene: TRBV5-1; J gene: TRBJ2-1; D gene: TRBD2
CDR3 DNA: TGTGCCAGCAGCCCGACAGGCGCAGGTTATTTTTTC; CDR3 protein: CASSPTGAGYFF; clone size: .; V gene: TRBV7-9; J gene: TRBJ1-2; D gene: .
CDR3 DNA: TGCAGCGTTGAAAAGGGGTCCTCGGGTGGCTACACCTTC; CDR3 protein: CSVEKGSSGGYTF; clone size: .; V gene: TRBV29-1; J gene: TRBJ1-2; D gene: .
CDR3 DNA: TGTGCCAGCAGTTCTGACAGGGGGCGCACAGATACGCAGTATTTT; CDR3 protein: CASSSDRGRTDTQYF; clone size: .; V gene: TRBV5-4; J gene: TRBJ2-3; D gene: TRBD1
CDR3 DNA: TGCAGCGTTGAATGGGGACAGCCCAATTCACCCCTCCACTTT; CDR3 protein: CSVEWGQPNSPLHF; clone size: .; V gene: TRBV29-1; J gene: TRBJ1-6; D gene: TRBD1
CDR3 DNA: TGCGCCGGCAGCCAAGATATGGAGGCCTTAGGAAACACCATATATTTT; CDR3 protein: CAGSQDMEALGNTIYF; clone size: .; V gene: TRBV4-1; J gene: TRBJ1-3; D gene: .
CDR3 DNA: TGTGCTAGCAGCTTAGCCGGGGGCTCTGGGGCCAACGTCCTGACTTTC; CDR3 protein: CASSLAGGSGANVLTF; clone size: few; V gene: TRBV7-7; J gene: TRBJ2-6; D gene: .
CDR3 DNA: TGTGCCAGTAGTATAGTTGGGACAGGGACCTACAATGAGCAGTTCTTC; CDR3 protein: CASSIVGTGTYNEQFF; clone size: once; V gene: TRBV19; J gene: TRBJ2-1; D gene: TRBD1
CDR3 DNA: TGCGCCAGCAGCTCTGGACTAGCGGGGGGGCCTAATGAGCAGTTCTTC; CDR3 protein: CASSSGLAGGPNEQFF; clone size: .; V gene: TRBV5-1; J gene: TRBJ2-1; D gene: TRBD2
CDR3 DNA: TGTGCCAGCAGCCACGGGTGGGGGGGCGCCGAGCAGTACTTC; CDR3 protein: CASSHGWGGAEQYF; clone size: .; V gene: TRBV5-5; J gene: TRBJ2-7; D gene: .
CDR3 DNA: TGTGCCAGCAGCTTAACTCTAAACTCTGGGGCCAACGTCCTGACTTTC; CDR3 protein: CASSLTLNSGANVLTF; clone size: few; V gene: TRBV7-9; J gene: TRBJ2-6; D gene: .
CDR3 DNA: TGTGCCAGCAGCTTAGTACTGGGGGCAGATTCGAACACCGGGGAGCTGTTTTTT; CDR3 protein: CASSLVLGADSNTGELFF; clone size: .; V gene: TRBV11-2; J gene: TRBJ2-2; D gene: .
CDR3 DNA: TGTGCCAGCAGCTTGGCCGGGGGTGGGGGAACAGATACGCAGTATTTT; CDR3 protein: CASSLAGGGGTDTQYF; clone size: .; V gene: TRBV5-8; J gene: TRBJ2-3; D gene: .
CDR3 DNA: TGTGCCAGCAGCCTGAACAGGGTTGAGAATTCACCCCTCCACTTT; CDR3 protein: CASSLNRVENSPLHF; clone size: .; V gene: TRBV7-2; J gene: TRBJ1-6; D gene: .
CDR3 DNA: TGTGCCAGCAGACTAGACAGGAATGAGCAGTTCTTC; CDR3 protein: CASRLDRNEQFF; clone size: .; V gene: TRBV6-6; J gene: TRBJ2-1; D gene: .
CDR3 DNA: TGCGCCAGCAGCTTGGGACTAGCGGGGGGTACAGAGTACTTC; CDR3 protein: CASSLGLAGGTEYF; clone size: .; V gene: TRBV5-1; J gene: TRBJ2-7; D gene: TRBD2
CDR3 DNA: TGTTTCAAGCAGAAGGCGGCATACGAGCAGTACTTC; CDR3 protein: CFKQKAAYEQYF; clone size: .; V gene: TRBV7-9; J gene: TRBJ2-7; D gene: .
CDR3 DNA: TGTGCCAGCAGCCAAGTCAGGGATGGAAACACCATATATTTT; CDR3 protein: CASSQVRDGNTIYF; clone size: .; V gene: TRBV14; J gene: TRBJ1-3; D gene: .
CDR3 DNA: TGCAGCGTGCCGGACAGCCGACGCCAAGAGACCCAGTACTTC; CDR3 protein: CSVPDSRRQETQYF; clone size: few; V gene: TRBV29-1; J gene: TRBJ2-5; D gene: .
CDR3 DNA: TGCGCCAGCAGCCTCCTTGGGGCTATCCTAAATACCGGGGAGCTGTTTTTT; CDR3 protein: CASSLLGAILNTGELFF; clone size: .; V gene: TRBV5-1; J gene: TRBJ2-2; D gene: .